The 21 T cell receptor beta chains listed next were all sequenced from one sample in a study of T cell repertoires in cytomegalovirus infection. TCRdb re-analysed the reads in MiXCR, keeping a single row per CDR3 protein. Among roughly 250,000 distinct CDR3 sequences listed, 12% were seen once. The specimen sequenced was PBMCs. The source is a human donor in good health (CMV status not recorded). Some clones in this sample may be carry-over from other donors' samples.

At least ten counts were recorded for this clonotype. For the CDR3, the DNA is TGTGCCAGCAGTTACTCGAGCGGGGCTTCTGAGCAGTTCTTC. This gives the protein CASSYSSGASEQFF. The V and J genes are TRBV6-2 or TRBV6-3 and TRBJ2-1; 7 nucleotides align to TRBD2. Germline V gene sequence: CDR1 MNHEY, CDR2 SVGEGT. V dropped 0 bases and J dropped 9; count of bases not matched to a gene: 5. This CDR3 contains 14 residues.

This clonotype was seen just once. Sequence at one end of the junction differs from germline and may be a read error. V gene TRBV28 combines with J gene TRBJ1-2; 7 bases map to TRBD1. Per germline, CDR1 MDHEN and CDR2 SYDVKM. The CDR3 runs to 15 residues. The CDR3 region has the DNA TGTGCCAGCATTTTATCGGGACAGACGTCTAATGGCTACACCTTC. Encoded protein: CASILSGQTSNGYTF.

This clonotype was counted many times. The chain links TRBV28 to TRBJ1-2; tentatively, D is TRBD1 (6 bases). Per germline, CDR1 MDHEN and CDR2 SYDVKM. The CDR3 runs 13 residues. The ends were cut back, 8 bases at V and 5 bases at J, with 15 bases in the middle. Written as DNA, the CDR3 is TGTGCCAGCCTGACCAGGAGGGGGTATGGCTACACCTTC. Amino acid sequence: CASLTRRGYGYTF.

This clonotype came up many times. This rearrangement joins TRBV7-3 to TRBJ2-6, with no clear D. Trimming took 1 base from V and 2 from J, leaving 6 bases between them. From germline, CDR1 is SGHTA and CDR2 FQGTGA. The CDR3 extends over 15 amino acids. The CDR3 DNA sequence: TGTGCCAGCAGCTTAATGGAGACTGGGGCCAACGTCCTGACTTTC. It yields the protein CASSLMETGANVLTF.

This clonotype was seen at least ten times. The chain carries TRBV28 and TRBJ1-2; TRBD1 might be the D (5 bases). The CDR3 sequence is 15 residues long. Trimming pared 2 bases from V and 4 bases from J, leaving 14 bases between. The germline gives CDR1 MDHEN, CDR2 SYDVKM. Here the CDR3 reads CASSLAGRGFYGYTF. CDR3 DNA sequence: TGTGCCAGCAGTTTAGCAGGGCGGGGATTCTATGGCTACACCTTC.

CDR3 residues: CASSTFLALAGAGANVLTF. In DNA, the CDR3 is TGTGCCAGTAGTACCTTCCTTGCGCTAGCGGGAGCTGGGGCCAACGTCCTGACTTTC. The V gene is TRBV19, the J gene TRBJ2-6, with 10 nucleotides matching TRBD2. The junction had 11 bases not matched to a gene; V was cut back by 4 bases and J by 2 bases. This CDR3 contains 19 residues. Germline V CDR1 and CDR2: LNHDA, SQIVND (reference sequence).

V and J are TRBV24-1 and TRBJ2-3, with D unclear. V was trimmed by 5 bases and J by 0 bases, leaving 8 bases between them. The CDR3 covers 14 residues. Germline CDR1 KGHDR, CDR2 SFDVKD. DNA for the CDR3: TGTGCCACCAGTGCTCTCGGGAGCACAGATACGCAGTATTTT. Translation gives CATSALGSTDTQYF.

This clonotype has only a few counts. The CDR3 region is CASSLWAPSMNTEAFF. DNA for the CDR3: TGTGCCAGCAGTTTGTGGGCGCCTTCCATGAACACTGAAGCTTTCTTT. The chain has TRBV28 and TRBJ1-1, with D hard to call. With 3 bases removed from V and 0 bases from J, the gap between germline ends came to 14 bases. Germline lookup yields CDR1 MDHEN and CDR2 SYDVKM. There are 16 residues in the CDR3.

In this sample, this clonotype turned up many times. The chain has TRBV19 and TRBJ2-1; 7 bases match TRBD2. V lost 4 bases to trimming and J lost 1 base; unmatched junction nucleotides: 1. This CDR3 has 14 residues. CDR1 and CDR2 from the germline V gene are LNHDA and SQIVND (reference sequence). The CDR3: CASSTGGSYNEQFF. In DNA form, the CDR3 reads TGTGCCAGTAGTACGGGGGGTTCCTACAATGAGCAGTTCTTC.

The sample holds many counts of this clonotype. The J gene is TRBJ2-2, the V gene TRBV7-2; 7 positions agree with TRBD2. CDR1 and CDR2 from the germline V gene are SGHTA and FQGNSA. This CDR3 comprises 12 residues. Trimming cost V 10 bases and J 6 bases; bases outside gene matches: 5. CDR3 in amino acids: CATGRGAGELFF. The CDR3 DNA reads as TGTGCCACCGGTCGGGGGGCCGGGGAGCTGTTTTTT.

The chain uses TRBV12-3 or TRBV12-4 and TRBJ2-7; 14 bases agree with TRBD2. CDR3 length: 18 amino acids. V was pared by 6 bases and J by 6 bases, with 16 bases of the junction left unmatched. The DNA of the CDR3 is TGTGCCAGCAGGCCCGGGACTAGCGGGAGTCTATCTCTTGTCGAGCAGTACTTC. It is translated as CASRPGTSGSLSLVEQYF.

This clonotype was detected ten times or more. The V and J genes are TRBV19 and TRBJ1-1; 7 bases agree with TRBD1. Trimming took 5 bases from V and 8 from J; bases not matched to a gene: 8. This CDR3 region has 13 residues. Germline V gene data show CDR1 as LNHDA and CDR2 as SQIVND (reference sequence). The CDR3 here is CASSDTGVQEAFF. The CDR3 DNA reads TGTGCCAGTAGTGATACAGGGGTCCAGGAAGCTTTCTTT.

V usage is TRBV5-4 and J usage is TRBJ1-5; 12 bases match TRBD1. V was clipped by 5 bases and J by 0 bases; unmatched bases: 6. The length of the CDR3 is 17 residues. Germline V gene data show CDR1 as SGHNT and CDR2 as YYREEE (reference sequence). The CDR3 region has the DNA TGTGCCAGCAGAAGGGACAGGGGGCCCTATAGCAATCAGCCCCAGCATTTT. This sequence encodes CASRRDRGPYSNQPQHF. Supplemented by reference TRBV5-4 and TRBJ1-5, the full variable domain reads ETGVTQSPTHLIKTRGQQVTLRCSSQSGHNTVSWYQQALGQGPQFIFQYYREEENGRGNFPPRFSGLQFPNYSSELNVNALELDDSALYLCASRRDRGPYSNQPQHFGDGTRLSIL.

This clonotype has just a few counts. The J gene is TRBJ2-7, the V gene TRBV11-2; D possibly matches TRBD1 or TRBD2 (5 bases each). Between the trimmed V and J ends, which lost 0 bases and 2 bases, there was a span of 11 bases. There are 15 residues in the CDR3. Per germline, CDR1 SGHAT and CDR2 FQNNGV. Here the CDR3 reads CASSLEGTSTYEQYF. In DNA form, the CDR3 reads TGTGCCAGCAGCTTAGAAGGGACCTCCACCTACGAGCAGTACTTC.

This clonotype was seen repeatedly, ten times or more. CDR3 amino acids: CSVEPSREGAWGYGYTF. CDR3 bases: TGCAGCGTTGAGCCTTCCCGGGAGGGGGCATGGGGCTATGGCTACACCTTC. The chain carries TRBV29-1 and TRBJ1-2, with 7 bases lining up with TRBD1. The V segment lost 3 bases and the J segment 4 bases; nucleotides outside the gene matches: 17. CDR3 length: 17 residues. Per germline, CDR1 SQVTM and CDR2 ANQGSEA.

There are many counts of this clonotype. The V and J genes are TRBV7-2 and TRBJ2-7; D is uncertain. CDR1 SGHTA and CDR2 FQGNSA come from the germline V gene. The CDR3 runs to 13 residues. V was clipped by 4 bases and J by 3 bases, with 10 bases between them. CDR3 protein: CASSSPPLYEQYF. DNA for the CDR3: TGTGCCAGCAGCTCACCCCCCCTCTACGAGCAGTACTTC.

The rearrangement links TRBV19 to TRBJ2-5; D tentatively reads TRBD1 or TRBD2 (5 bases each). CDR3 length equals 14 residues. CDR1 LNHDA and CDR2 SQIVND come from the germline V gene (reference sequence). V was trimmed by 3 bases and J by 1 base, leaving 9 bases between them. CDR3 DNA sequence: TGTGCCAGTAGTATCTCGGGGCCCCAAGAGACCCAGTACTTC. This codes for CASSISGPQETQYF.

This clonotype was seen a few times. The chain's CDR3 is CASSLLRGGSGEQYF. The CDR3 nucleotides read TGTGCCAGCAGTTTATTGCGGGGTGGCTCCGGCGAGCAGTACTTC. This chain connects TRBV27 to TRBJ2-7; D may be TRBD2 (6 bases). Germline CDR1 reads MNHEY; CDR2 reads SMNVEV (reference sequence). V lost 1 base to trimming and J lost 6 bases, with 16 bases between them. CDR3 size: 15 residues.

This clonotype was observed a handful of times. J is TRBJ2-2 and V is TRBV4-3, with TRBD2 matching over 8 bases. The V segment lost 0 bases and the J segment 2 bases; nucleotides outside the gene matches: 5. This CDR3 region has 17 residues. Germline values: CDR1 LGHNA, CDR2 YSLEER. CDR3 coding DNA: TGCGCCAGCAGCCAAGATAGGGTAGCGGGAAACACCGGGGAGCTGTTTTTT. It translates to CASSQDRVAGNTGELFF.

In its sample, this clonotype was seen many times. The CDR3 sequence: CASSSRDGSSYEQYF. In DNA form, the CDR3 reads TGTGCCAGCAGCTCCCGGGACGGAAGCTCCTACGAGCAGTACTTC. This chain links TRBV7-2 with TRBJ2-7; D may correspond to TRBD1 or TRBD2 (5 bases each). The CDR3 has 15 residues. With 4 bases removed from V and 0 bases from J, the gap between germline ends came to 13 bases. Germline values: CDR1 SGHTA, CDR2 FQGNSA.

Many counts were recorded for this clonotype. The CDR3 is CSASRPLGVTGGEQYF. CDR3 coding DNA: TGCAGTGCTAGCCGCCCCCTGGGGGTCACCGGCGGCGAGCAGTACTTC. The chain combines TRBV20-1 with TRBJ2-7; the D call may be TRBD1 or TRBD2 (5 bases each). CDR1 DFQATT and CDR2 SNEGSKA come from the germline V gene (reference sequence). V lost 3 bases and J lost 6, with 24 bases in between. This CDR3 is built from 16 residues.